The entry below gives a single TCR beta chain sequence along with its context. This sample stems from a study of T cells in narcolepsy. Looked up from germline, CDR1 is SGHRS and CDR2 is YFSETQ. The CDR3 length is 17 residues. The ends were cut back, 1 base at V and 7 bases at J, with 20 bases in the middle. The table came from immunoSEQ multiplex PCR; TCRdb's copy has only in-frame clones and leaves some out. The data show around 30,000 clones, around 80% seen once. Sequencing input: CD45RA- memory CD4+ T cells from PBMCs. The rearrangement joins TRBV5-1 to TRBJ2-2, with TRBD2 as a possible D gene (5 bases). This receptor was identified in a human donor with narcolepsy. The CDR3 loop reads CASSLRRSSEVGGELFF. The CDR3 DNA follows: TGCGCCAGCAGCTTGCGCCGGAGTAGCGAGGTTGGCGGGGAGCTGTTTTTT.